The entry that follows covers one T cell receptor (beta chain) sequence. Its antigen is not known. The CDR3 totals 14 residues. In germline, CDR1 is MNHEY, CDR2 SVGAGI. J was trimmed by 4 bases and V by 6 bases; bases with no gene match: 8. Second doses that came at about 4 or about 12 weeks were put together. The sample is drawn from a study of T cell responses to AZD1222 COVID-19 vaccine. Notes on the study in general: Increases in Spike-specific TCR breadth and depth were seen after two AZD1222 doses.

The repertoire was sequenced with immunoSEQ multiplex PCR; TCRdb's copy has only in-frame clones and lacks some. Here the sample spans roughly 120,000 clones, 70% to 90% being singletons. This TCR was sampled from an adult who received the AZD1222 COVID-19 vaccine. Material: peripheral blood, obtained 28 days after the second AZD1222 dose. The rearrangement joins TRBV6-5 to TRBJ2-5; 7 bases line up with TRBD1. The CDR3 sequence is CASSPGQHSETQYF. As DNA, the CDR3 is TGTGCCAGCAGCCCGGGACAGCATTCAGAGACCCAGTACTTC.